Each of the 30 T cell receptor beta chains below was sequenced from the same sample in a study of PD-1 blockade in classical Hodgkin lymphoma. The protocol was immunoSEQ multiplex PCR, while the TCRdb copy is restricted to in-frame clones and leaves out a portion. The sample records about 11,000 clones, roughly 75% being singletons. No patient escaped relapse after autologous stem cell transplantation, and brentuximab vedotin exposure varied. The material sequenced was peripheral blood mononuclear cells (PBMCs), taken at baseline. The receptors originated from a human donor with classical Hodgkin lymphoma.

The CDR3 bases are TGTGCCAGCAGCGTGCTAAGCGGGAGAGGGACCGGGGAGCTGTTTTTT. Its translation is CASSVLSGRGTGELFF. The chain carries TRBV9 and TRBJ2-2; 8 bases are a match to TRBD2. Losses at the gene ends were 2 bases for V and 5 bases for J; bases not matched to a gene: 8. The germline CDR1 and CDR2 sequences are SGDLS and YYNGEE. CDR3 size: 16 residues.

This rearrangement joins TRBV7-9 to TRBJ2-7; D uncertain. Germline CDR1 and CDR2: SEHNR and FQNEAQ (reference sequence). V lost 1 base and J lost 7, with 5 bases in between. CDR3 length equals 11 residues. The CDR3: CASSLVAEQYF. The CDR3 DNA reads TGTGCCAGCAGCTTAGTAGCAGAGCAGTACTTC.

The V call is TRBV19, the J call TRBJ2-1; 7 bases match TRBD2. The CDR3 covers 14 residues. The V segment lost 1 base and the J segment 9 bases; nucleotides outside the gene matches: 6. CDR1 and CDR2 (germline): LNHDA, SQIVND (reference sequence). The CDR3 protein is CASSIGGGLLEQFF. CDR3 DNA sequence: TGTGCCAGTAGTATAGGGGGAGGGCTTCTTGAGCAGTTCTTC.

The chain employs TRBV6-6 and TRBJ1-1, with a weak D call TRBD1 (5 bases). The CDR3 has 15 residues. V shed 5 bases and J shed 4 bases, with 17 bases lying between them. Germline-derived CDR1 and CDR2 are MNHNY and SVGAGI (reference sequence). In DNA, the CDR3 is TGTGCCAGCAGTAGGAGTGGGGGGGAGGCCACTGAAGCTTTCTTT. Its protein is CASSRSGGEATEAFF.

This clone turned up a few times. J is TRBJ2-2 and V is TRBV5-1; no definite D call. The CDR3 is 13 amino acids. The V end was cut by 6 bases, the J end by 2 bases, with 8 bases between. Germline V gene lookup returns CDR1 SGHRS and CDR2 YFSETQ. The CDR3 DNA reads as TGCGCCAGCACCAGACCCAACACCGGGGAGCTGTTTTTT. This codes for CASTRPNTGELFF.

The chain couples TRBV7-2 to TRBJ2-1, with D unresolved. This CDR3 has 15 residues. The germline V and J ends were trimmed by 5 bases and 3 bases, with 14 bases remaining between them. Germline V lookup: CDR1 SGHTA, CDR2 FQGNSA. The CDR3 DNA follows: TGTGCCAGCAGCCTCTCTCTCGCAGACTACAATGAGCAGTTCTTC. Translation gives CASSLSLADYNEQFF.

The V call is TRBV19, the J call TRBJ2-5; D not certain. CDR3 length equals 13 residues. CDR1 and CDR2 from the germline V gene are LNHDA and SQIVND (reference sequence). Trimming removed 6 bases at V and 0 bases at J, with 8 bases between. This CDR3 reads CASRTGHQETQYF. DNA of the CDR3: TGTGCCAGTAGAACCGGGCACCAAGAGACCCAGTACTTC.

This clone was seen a handful of times. The chain is built from TRBV5-4 and TRBJ1-2; 12 bases fit TRBD1. CDR1 is SGHNT, CDR2 YYREEE, per germline (reference sequence). The CDR3 extends over 16 amino acids. Trimming cost V 4 bases and J 0 bases; bases outside gene matches: 4. Here the CDR3 reads CASSPGQGATNYGYTF. For the CDR3, the DNA is TGTGCCAGCAGCCCGGGACAGGGGGCTACTAACTATGGCTACACCTTC.

This clone was counted only a few times. The chain has TRBV7-2 and TRBJ1-2; tentatively, D is TRBD1 (6 bases). The V end was cut by 4 bases, the J end by 4 bases, with 16 bases between. CDR3 length: 15 residues. CDR1 is SGHTA and CDR2 is FQGNSA in the germline V gene. CDR3 protein: CASSSLAGGTYGYTF. For the CDR3, the DNA is TGTGCCAGCAGCTCCCTAGCGGGGGGCACCTATGGCTACACCTTC.

This clone came up a few times. This sequence joins TRBV9 and TRBJ2-7; D may be TRBD1 (6 bases). CDR1 is SGDLS and CDR2 is YYNGEE in the germline V gene. V was trimmed by 3 bases and J by 9 bases, leaving 19 bases between them. The CDR3 consists of 14 residues. This chain's CDR3 is CASSGTGTTGLQYF. The CDR3 nucleotides read TGTGCCAGCAGCGGAACCGGGACGACAGGTTTGCAGTACTTC.

The chain links TRBV19 to TRBJ2-3, with a weak D call TRBD1 (5 bases). In germline, CDR1 is LNHDA, CDR2 SQIVND (reference sequence). The CDR3 contains 16 residues. V was cut by 5 bases and J by 2 bases, with 17 bases left in between. The DNA for the CDR3 is TGTGCCAGTAGTGACCGGAACAGGCTATACACAGATACGCAGTATTTT. Translated, it gives CASSDRNRLYTDTQYF.

The chain employs TRBV7-2 and TRBJ1-5; weak D call: TRBD1 (6 bases). There are 13 residues in the CDR3. Trimming left V 6 bases short and J 6 bases short, with 12 bases between. Per germline, CDR1 SGHTA and CDR2 FQGNSA. CDR3 amino acids: CASSSNRVQPQHF. CDR3 DNA sequence: TGTGCCAGCAGTTCTAACAGGGTTCAGCCCCAGCATTTT.

This clone turned up a few times. V and J are TRBV5-4 and TRBJ2-5; D is uncertain. In germline, CDR1 is SGHNT, CDR2 YYREEE (reference sequence). The CDR3 is 13 amino acids. V lost 1 base and J lost 3, with 7 bases in between. The CDR3 loop reads CASSLNWEETQYF. The CDR3 DNA follows: TGTGCCAGCAGCTTGAATTGGGAAGAGACCCAGTACTTC.

This sequence joins TRBV4-3 and TRBJ2-6; tentative D call: TRBD1 (5 bases). The CDR3 loop spans 19 amino acids. The germline CDR1 and CDR2 sequences are LGHNA and YSLEER. V was shortened by 0 bases and J by 2 bases, with 17 bases between the two germline ends. The chain's CDR3 is CASSQDWGSLGTGANVLTF. The CDR3 nucleotides are TGCGCCAGCAGCCAAGATTGGGGCAGCCTAGGGACTGGGGCCAACGTCCTGACTTTC.

The sample holds one count of this clone. The rearrangement joins TRBV2 to TRBJ1-4; D not certain. V dropped 2 bases and J dropped 1 base, with 5 bases sitting between them. Per the germline V gene, CDR1 is SNHLY and CDR2 is FYNNEI. The CDR3 loop spans 14 amino acids. CDR3 amino acids: CASSEIRTNEKLFF. CDR3 in DNA: TGTGCCAGCAGTGAAATAAGAACTAATGAAAAACTGTTTTTT. Using reference TRBV2 and TRBJ1-4 for the parts outside the CDR3, the full variable domain is EPEVTQTPSHQVTQMGQEVILRCVPISNHLYFYWYRQILGQKVEFLVSFYNNEISEKSEIFDDQFSVERPDGSNFTLKIRSTKLEDSAMYFCASSEIRTNEKLFFGSGTQLSVL.

This rearrangement joins TRBV28 to TRBJ2-2; TRBD2 matches 14 bases. The ends lost 6 bases at V and 5 bases at J; junction bases unmatched: 14. This CDR3 region has 19 residues. Germline values: CDR1 MDHEN, CDR2 SYDVKM. In DNA, the CDR3 is TGTGCCAGCAGACGGACAGGGGCGGGACTAGCGGGAGTAACCGGGGAGCTGTTTTTT. The encoded protein is CASRRTGAGLAGVTGELFF.

The gene calls are TRBV4-3 and TRBJ2-3; 10 nucleotides agree with TRBD2. CDR3 length equals 15 residues. Unmatched junction bases numbered 2, after V lost 3 bases and J lost 2 bases. CDR1 is LGHNA and CDR2 is YSLEER in the germline V gene. CDR3: CASSHTSGDTDTQYF. As DNA, the CDR3 is TGCGCCAGCAGCCACACTAGCGGGGACACAGATACGCAGTATTTT.

A single count supports this clone. This rearrangement joins TRBV7-8 to TRBJ2-1; D is perhaps TRBD1 or TRBD2 (5 bases each). V gave up 4 bases and J gave up 11 bases, with 9 bases separating them. This CDR3 is 11 amino acids long. In germline, CDR1 is SGHVS, CDR2 FQNEAQ. This CDR3 reads CASSSGTQQFF. CDR3 in DNA: TGTGCCAGCAGCTCCGGGACCCAGCAGTTCTTC.

This clone appeared a few times. The chain carries TRBV2 and TRBJ2-1; 7 bases match TRBD1. V lost 5 bases and J lost 7; bases outside the gene matches: 8. The CDR3 loop spans 14 amino acids. Looked up from germline, CDR1 is SNHLY and CDR2 is FYNNEI. CDR3 sequence (DNA): TGTGCCAGCAGTTTGACAGGGCCGGGTAATGAGCAGTTCTTC. It specifies CASSLTGPGNEQFF. The variable domain in full, completed from reference TRBV2 and TRBJ2-1, reads EPEVTQTPSHQVTQMGQEVILRCVPISNHLYFYWYRQILGQKVEFLVSFYNNEISEKSEIFDDQFSVERPDGSNFTLKIRSTKLEDSAMYFCASSLTGPGNEQFFGPGTRLTVL.

This chain uses TRBV28 with TRBJ2-5; D perhaps matches TRBD1 (5 bases). V lost 5 bases to trimming and J lost 8 bases, with 24 bases between them. The germline CDR1 and CDR2 sequences are MDHEN and SYDVKM. The CDR3 sequence is 16 residues long. This CDR3 is CASSIGAGGSQFTQYF. CDR3 DNA: TGTGCCAGCAGTATTGGGGCAGGCGGCAGCCAATTCACCCAGTACTTC.

This clone has a single count. The CDR3 protein is CASSFIRGTVRSTDTQYF. CDR3 DNA: TGTGCCAGCAGCTTTATAAGAGGGACAGTAAGAAGCACAGATACGCAGTATTTT. The V call is TRBV7-2, the J call TRBJ2-3; TRBD1 aligns across 7 bases. This CDR3 spans 18 amino acids. Trimming removed 3 bases from V and 0 bases from J; junction bases left unmatched: 12. CDR1 is SGHTA, CDR2 FQGNSA, per germline.

The rearrangement links TRBV28 to TRBJ2-5; 7 positions match TRBD1. Germline V lookup: CDR1 MDHEN, CDR2 SYDVKM. Germline trimming cut 6 bases from V and 3 bases from J; bases unmatched to any gene: 7. The CDR3 runs 14 residues. CDR3 nucleotides: TGTGCCAGCAGCTTAATGGACAGGAAAGAGACCCAGTACTTC. Protein: CASSLMDRKETQYF.

The chain is built from TRBV11-2 and TRBJ2-1, with D tentatively TRBD2 (6 bases). This CDR3 region has 13 residues. V was cut by 6 bases and J by 8 bases, with 14 bases left in between. The germline V gene has CDR1 SGHAT and CDR2 FQNNGV. The CDR3 region is CASSGTVFYEQFF. The CDR3 region has the DNA TGTGCCAGCAGTGGGACTGTTTTCTATGAGCAGTTCTTC.

The rearrangement links TRBV5-4 to TRBJ1-2, with 9 positions matching TRBD1. V gave up 4 bases and J gave up 3 bases; unmatched junction bases: 7. Germline V gene sequence: CDR1 SGHNT, CDR2 YYREEE (reference sequence). CDR3 length: 15 amino acids. The CDR3 loop is CASSMEGQGYYGYTF. The CDR3 region has the DNA TGTGCCAGCAGCATGGAGGGACAGGGCTACTATGGCTACACCTTC.

This chain uses TRBV7-8 with TRBJ1-3, with 10 nucleotides matching TRBD1. The CDR3 covers 16 residues. Germline lookup yields CDR1 SGHVS and CDR2 FQNEAQ. The trim removed 2 bases at V and 4 bases at J, leaving 5 bases unmatched. As DNA, the CDR3 is TGTGCCAGCAGCTTATTCGACAGGGGGCAGGGAAACACCATATATTTT. Translated, it gives CASSLFDRGQGNTIYF.

The CDR3 sequence: CASSGWTERSGVNYGYTF. The CDR3 nucleotides read TGTGCCAGCAGTGGCTGGACAGAGCGAAGTGGCGTAAACTATGGCTACACCTTC. The chain has TRBV27 and TRBJ1-2; D might be TRBD1 (6 bases). Trimming took off 5 bases at V and 2 bases at J, with 24 bases between the two ends. The germline CDR1 and CDR2 sequences are MNHEY and SMNVEV (reference sequence). CDR3 size: 18 residues.

This clone was counted a few times. CDR3 nucleotide sequence: TGTGCCAGCAGTGGACAGTCGTATGGCTACACCTTC. Translated, it gives CASSGQSYGYTF. The chain employs TRBV2 and TRBJ1-2, with a tentative D call TRBD1 (5 bases). This CDR3 is 12 amino acids long. Germline CDR1 SNHLY, CDR2 FYNNEI. The ends were cut back, 4 bases at V and 5 bases at J, with 8 bases in the middle.

The chain combines TRBV6-5 with TRBJ1-1; D gene uncertain. Germline V gene data show CDR1 as MNHEY and CDR2 as SVGAGI. The germline V and J ends were trimmed by 0 bases and 0 bases, with 5 bases remaining between them. The CDR3 is made up of 14 amino acids. The CDR3 protein is CASSYSLMNTEAFF. CDR3 in DNA: TGTGCCAGCAGTTACTCCTTGATGAACACTGAAGCTTTCTTT.

The V call is TRBV18, the J call TRBJ1-1; tentatively, D is TRBD1 (6 bases). The CDR3 totals 13 residues. The V end lost 3 bases, the J end lost 1 base, and 6 bases lay between the germline ends. Germline V CDR1 and CDR2: KGHSH, LQKENI. CDR3: CASSPTGNTEAFF. The CDR3, as DNA: TGTGCCAGCTCACCGACAGGGAACACTGAAGCTTTCTTT.

The chain employs TRBV2 and TRBJ1-1; maybe TRBD1 (6 bases). The CDR3 totals 13 residues. CDR1 is SNHLY, CDR2 FYNNEI, per germline. Trimming cost V 4 bases and J 0 bases, with 6 bases left between them. The CDR3 nucleotides are TGTGCCAGCAGTGGGACAGTGAACACTGAAGCTTTCTTT. Amino acids: CASSGTVNTEAFF.